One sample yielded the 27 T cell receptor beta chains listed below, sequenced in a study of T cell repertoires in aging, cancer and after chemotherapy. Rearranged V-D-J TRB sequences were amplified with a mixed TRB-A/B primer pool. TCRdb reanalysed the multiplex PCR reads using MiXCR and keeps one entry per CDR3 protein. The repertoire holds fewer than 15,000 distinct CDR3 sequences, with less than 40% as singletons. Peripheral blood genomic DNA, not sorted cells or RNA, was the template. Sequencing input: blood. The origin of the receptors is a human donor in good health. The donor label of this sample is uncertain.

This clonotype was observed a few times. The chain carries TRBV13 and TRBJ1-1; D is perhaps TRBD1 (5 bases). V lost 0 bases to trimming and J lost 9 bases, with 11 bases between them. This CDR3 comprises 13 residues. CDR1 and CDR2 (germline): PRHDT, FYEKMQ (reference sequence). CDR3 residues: CASSLGRGGKAFF. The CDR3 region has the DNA TGTGCCAGCAGCTTAGGACGGGGCGGTAAAGCTTTCTTT.

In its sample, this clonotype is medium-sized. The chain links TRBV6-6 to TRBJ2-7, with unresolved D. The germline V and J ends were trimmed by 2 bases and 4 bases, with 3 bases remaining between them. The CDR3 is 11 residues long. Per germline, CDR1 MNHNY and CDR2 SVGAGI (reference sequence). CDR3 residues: CASSYMYEQYF. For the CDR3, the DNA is TGTGCCAGCAGTTACATGTACGAGCAGTACTTC.

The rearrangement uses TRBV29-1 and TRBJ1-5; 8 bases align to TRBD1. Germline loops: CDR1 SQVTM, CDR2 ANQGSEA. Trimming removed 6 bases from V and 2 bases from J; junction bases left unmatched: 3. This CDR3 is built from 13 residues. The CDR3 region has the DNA TGCAGCGTGGTGGACAGGGGCAATCAGCCCCAGCATTTT. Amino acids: CSVVDRGNQPQHF.

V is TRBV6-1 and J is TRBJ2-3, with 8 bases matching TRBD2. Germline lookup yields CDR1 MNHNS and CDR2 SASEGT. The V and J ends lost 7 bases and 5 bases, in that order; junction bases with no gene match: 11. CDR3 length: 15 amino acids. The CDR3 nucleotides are TGTGCCAGCATATCATCAGCGGGAGTGGTAGATACGCAGTATTTT. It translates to CASISSAGVVDTQYF.

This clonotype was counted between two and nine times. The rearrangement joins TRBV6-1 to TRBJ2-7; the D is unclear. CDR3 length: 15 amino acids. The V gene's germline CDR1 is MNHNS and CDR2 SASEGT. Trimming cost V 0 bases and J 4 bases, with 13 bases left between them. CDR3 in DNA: TGTGCCAGCAGTGAAGCGTCCCTAACGGGTTACGAGCAGTACTTC. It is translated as CASSEASLTGYEQYF.

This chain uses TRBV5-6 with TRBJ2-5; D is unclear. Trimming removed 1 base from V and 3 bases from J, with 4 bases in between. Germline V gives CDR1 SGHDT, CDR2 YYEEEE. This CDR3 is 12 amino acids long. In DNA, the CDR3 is TGTGCCAGCAGCTTGAACGAAGAGACCCAGTACTTC. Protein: CASSLNEETQYF.

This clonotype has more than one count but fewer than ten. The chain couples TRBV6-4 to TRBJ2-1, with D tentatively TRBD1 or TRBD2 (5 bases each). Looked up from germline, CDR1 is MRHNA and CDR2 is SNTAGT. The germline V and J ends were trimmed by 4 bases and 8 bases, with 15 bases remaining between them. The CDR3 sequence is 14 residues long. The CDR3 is CASSAGSEKDEQFF. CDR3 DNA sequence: TGTGCCAGCAGTGCAGGGAGTGAAAAGGATGAGCAGTTCTTC.

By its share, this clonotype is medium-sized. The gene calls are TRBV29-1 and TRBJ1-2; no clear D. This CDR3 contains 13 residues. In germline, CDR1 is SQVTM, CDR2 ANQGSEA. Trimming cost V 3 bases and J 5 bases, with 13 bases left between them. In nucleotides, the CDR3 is TGCAGCGTTGATGGACTGTTCCGTTATGGCTACACCTTC. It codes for CSVDGLFRYGYTF.

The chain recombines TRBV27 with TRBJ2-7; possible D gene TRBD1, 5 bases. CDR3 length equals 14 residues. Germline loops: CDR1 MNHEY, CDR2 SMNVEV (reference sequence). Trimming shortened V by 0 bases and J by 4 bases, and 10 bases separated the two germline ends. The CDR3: CASSLSGVQYEQYF. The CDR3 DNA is TGTGCCAGCAGTTTATCAGGGGTTCAGTACGAGCAGTACTTC.

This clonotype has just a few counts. The CDR3 nucleotides read TGTGCCAGCAGTGAGGGGACAGGGGCAGATACGCAGTATTTT. Translated, it gives CASSEGTGADTQYF. V usage is TRBV6-4 and J usage is TRBJ2-3, with 10 bases matching TRBD1. CDR3 length: 14 amino acids. V shed 3 bases and J 4 bases; nucleotides not matched to a gene: 1. The V gene's germline CDR1 is MRHNA and CDR2 SNTAGT.

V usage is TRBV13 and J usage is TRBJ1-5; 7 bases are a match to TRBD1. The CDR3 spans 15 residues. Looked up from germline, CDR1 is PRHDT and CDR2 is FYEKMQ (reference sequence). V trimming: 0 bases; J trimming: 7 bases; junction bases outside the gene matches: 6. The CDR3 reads CASSLGQGFGQPQHF. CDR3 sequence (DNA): TGTGCCAGCAGCTTAGGACAGGGGTTCGGACAGCCCCAGCATTTT.

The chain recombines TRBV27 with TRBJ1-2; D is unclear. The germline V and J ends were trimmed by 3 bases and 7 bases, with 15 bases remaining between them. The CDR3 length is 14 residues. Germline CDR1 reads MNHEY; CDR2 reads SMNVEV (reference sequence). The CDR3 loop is CASSFRTYRGGYTF. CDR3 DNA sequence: TGTGCCAGCAGTTTTCGGACTTATCGCGGTGGCTACACCTTC.

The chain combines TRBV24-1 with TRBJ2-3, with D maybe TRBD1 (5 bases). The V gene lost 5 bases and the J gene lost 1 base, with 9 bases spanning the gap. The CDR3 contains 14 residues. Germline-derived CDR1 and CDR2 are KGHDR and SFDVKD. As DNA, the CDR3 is TGTGCCACCAGTGTTACAGGAGGCACAGATACGCAGTATTTT. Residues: CATSVTGGTDTQYF.

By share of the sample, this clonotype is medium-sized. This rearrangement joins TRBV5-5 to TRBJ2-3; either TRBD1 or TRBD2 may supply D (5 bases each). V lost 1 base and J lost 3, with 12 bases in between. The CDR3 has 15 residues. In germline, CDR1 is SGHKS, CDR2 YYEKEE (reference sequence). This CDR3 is CASSLTGWGTDTQYF. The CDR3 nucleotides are TGTGCCAGCAGCTTGACAGGTTGGGGGACAGATACGCAGTATTTT. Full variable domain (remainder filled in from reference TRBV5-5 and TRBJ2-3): DAGVTQSPTHLIKTRGQQVTLRCSPISGHKSVSWYQQVLGQGPQFIFQYYEKEERGRGNFPDRFSARQFPNYSSELNVNALLLGDSALYLCASSLTGWGTDTQYFGPGTRLTVL.

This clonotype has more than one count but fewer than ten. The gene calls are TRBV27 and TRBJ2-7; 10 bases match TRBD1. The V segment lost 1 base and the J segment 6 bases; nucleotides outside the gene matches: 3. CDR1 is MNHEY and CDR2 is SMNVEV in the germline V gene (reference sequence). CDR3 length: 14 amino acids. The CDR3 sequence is CASSLYGTGAEQYF. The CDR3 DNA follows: TGTGCCAGCAGTTTATATGGGACAGGGGCCGAGCAGTACTTC.

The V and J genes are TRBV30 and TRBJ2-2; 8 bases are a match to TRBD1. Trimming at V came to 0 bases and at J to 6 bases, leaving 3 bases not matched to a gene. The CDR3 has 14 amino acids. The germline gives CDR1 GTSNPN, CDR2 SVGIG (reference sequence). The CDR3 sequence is CAWSVGQAAGELFF. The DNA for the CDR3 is TGTGCCTGGAGTGTGGGACAGGCGGCCGGGGAGCTGTTTTTT.

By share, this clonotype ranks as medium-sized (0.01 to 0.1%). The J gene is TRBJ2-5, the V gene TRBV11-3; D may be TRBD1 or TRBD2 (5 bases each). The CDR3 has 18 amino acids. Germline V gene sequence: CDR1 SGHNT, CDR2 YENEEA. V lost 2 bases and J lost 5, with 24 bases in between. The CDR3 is CASSLKGPRVAGKETQYF. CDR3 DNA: TGTGCCAGCAGCTTAAAGGGACCGAGGGTAGCAGGGAAGGAGACCCAGTACTTC.

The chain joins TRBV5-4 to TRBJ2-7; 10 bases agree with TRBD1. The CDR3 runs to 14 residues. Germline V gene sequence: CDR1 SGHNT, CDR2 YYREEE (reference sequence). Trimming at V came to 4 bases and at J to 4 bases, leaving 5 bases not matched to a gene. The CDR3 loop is CASSQGTGVYEQYF. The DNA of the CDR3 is TGTGCCAGCAGCCAAGGGACAGGGGTATACGAGCAGTACTTC.

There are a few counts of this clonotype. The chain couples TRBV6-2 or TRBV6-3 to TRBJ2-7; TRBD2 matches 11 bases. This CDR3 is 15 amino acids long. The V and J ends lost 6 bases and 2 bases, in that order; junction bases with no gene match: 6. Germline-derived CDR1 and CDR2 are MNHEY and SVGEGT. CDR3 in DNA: TGTGCCAGCAGGAGACTAGCGGGAAAGACCTACGAGCAGTACTTC. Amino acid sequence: CASRRLAGKTYEQYF.

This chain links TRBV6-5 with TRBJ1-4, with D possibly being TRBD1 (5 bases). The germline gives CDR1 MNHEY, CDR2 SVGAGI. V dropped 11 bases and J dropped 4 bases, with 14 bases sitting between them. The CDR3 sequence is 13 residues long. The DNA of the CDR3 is TGTGCCTCCTCGGGGGGGGGTAATGAAAAACTGTTTTTT. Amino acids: CASSGGGNEKLFF.

CDR3 sequence reads: CASSFQTGGREKLFF. CDR3 coding DNA: TGCGCCAGCAGCTTCCAGACAGGGGGCCGGGAAAAACTGTTTTTT. V is TRBV5-1 and J is TRBJ1-4; 10 bases line up with TRBD1. The CDR3 covers 15 residues. Germline loops: CDR1 SGHRS, CDR2 YFSETQ. J was trimmed by 8 bases and V by 2 bases; bases with no gene match: 6.

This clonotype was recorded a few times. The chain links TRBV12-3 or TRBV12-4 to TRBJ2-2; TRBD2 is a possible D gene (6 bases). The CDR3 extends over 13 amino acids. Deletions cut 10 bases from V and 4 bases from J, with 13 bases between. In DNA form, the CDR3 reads TGTGCCAATCTTCGGAGGGGCACCGGGGAGCTGTTTTTT. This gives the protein CANLRRGTGELFF.

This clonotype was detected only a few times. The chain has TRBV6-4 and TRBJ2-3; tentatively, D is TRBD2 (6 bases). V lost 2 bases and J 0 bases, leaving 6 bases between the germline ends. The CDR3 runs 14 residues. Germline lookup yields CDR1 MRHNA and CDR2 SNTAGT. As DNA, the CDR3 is TGTGCCAGCAGTGACAGCGGGAGCACAGATACGCAGTATTTT. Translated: CASSDSGSTDTQYF.

CDR3 residues: CASSRGPLTDTQYF. The CDR3 DNA sequence: TGTGCCAGCTCACGGGGGCCGCTCACAGATACGCAGTATTTT. V is TRBV18 and J is TRBJ2-3, with D possibly TRBD1 on 6 matching bases. The V and J ends lost 4 bases and 2 bases respectively, with 10 bases between them. This CDR3 is 14 amino acids long. The germline V gene has CDR1 KGHSH and CDR2 LQKENI.

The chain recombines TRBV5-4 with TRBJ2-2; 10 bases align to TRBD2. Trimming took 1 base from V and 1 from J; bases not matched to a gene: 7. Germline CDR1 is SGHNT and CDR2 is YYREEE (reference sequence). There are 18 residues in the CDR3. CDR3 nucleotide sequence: TGTGCCAGCAGCTTGTGGAGCGGGAGGGTCAGGAACACCGGGGAGCTGTTTTTT. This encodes CASSLWSGRVRNTGELFF.

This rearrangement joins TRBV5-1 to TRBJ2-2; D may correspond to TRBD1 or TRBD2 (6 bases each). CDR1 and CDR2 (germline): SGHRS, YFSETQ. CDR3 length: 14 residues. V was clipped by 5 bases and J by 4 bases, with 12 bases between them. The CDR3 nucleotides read TGCGCCAGCAGTCAAGGGGGGAGCACCGGGGAGCTGTTTTTT. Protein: CASSQGGSTGELFF.

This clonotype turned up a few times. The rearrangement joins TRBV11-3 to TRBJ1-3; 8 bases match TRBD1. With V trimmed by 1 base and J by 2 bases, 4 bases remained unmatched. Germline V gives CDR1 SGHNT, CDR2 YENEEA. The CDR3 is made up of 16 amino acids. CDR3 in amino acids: CASSLAGGNAGNTIYF. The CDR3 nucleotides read TGTGCCAGCAGCTTAGCAGGGGGCAATGCTGGAAACACCATATATTTT.